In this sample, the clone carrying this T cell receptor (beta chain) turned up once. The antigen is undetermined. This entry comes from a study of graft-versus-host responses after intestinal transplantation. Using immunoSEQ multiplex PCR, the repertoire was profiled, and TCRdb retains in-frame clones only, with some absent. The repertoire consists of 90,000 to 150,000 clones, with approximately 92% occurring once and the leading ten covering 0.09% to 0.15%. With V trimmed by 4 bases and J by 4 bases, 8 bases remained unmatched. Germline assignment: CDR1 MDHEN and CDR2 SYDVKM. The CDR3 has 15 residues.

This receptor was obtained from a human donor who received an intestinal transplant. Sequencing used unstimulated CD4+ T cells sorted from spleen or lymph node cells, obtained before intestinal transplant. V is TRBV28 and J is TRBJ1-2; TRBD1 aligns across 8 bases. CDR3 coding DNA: TGTGCCAGCAGTTCCGGACAGGGAAGTAGCTATGGCTACACCTTC. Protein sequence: CASSSGQGSSYGYTF.